A selection of T cell receptor beta chains follows, all from one sample in a study of memory CD4+ T cells and cytomegalovirus serostatus. TCRdb keeps only in-frame clones here, not all; method: immunoSEQ multiplex PCR. In the table there are 60,000 to 70,000 clones, 75% to 80% of which are singletons. The specimen sequenced was memory CD4+ T cells from blood. These receptors all stem from an adult in good health and CMV-seropositive. The CDR3 runs from the conserved cysteine through the conserved F or W. D genes are given only for firm matches. Clone size appears in some rows only: once, few, many, or a class for an expanded clone.

v_call,clone_size,j_call,d_call,cdr3_aa,cdr3_nt
TRBV10-2,NA,TRBJ2-3,TRBD1,CASKGQGATDTQYF,TGCGCCAGCAAGGGACAGGGGGCCACAGATACGCAGTATTTT
TRBV27,NA,TRBJ2-2,NA,CASSLGISRGGELFF,TGTGCCAGCAGTTTAGGGATTTCTCGGGGCGGGGAGCTGTTTTTT
TRBV5-1,NA,TRBJ2-3,NA,CASSFGRGTDTQYF,TGCGCCAGCAGCTTTGGCAGGGGCACAGATACGCAGTATTTT
TRBV30,NA,TRBJ2-2,TRBD1,CAWKDRIGGVGWTGELFF,TGTGCCTGGAAGGACAGGATCGGAGGAGTGGGGTGGACCGGGGAGCTGTTTTTT
TRBV6-1,NA,TRBJ1-1,NA,CATRVSRVRTEAFF,TGTGCCACCCGGGTGTCCAGGGTTCGCACTGAAGCTTTCTTT
TRBV28,NA,TRBJ1-2,TRBD1,CASSLLTGVDGYTF,TGTGCCAGCAGTTTATTAACAGGGGTTGATGGCTACACCTTC
TRBV18,NA,TRBJ1-4,TRBD1,CASSPRQGLNEKLFF,TGTGCCAGCTCACCGCGACAGGGTTTAAATGAAAAACTGTTTTTT
TRBV28,NA,TRBJ1-5,TRBD1,CASSTSGQAYSNQPQHF,TGTGCCAGCAGTACCTCCGGACAGGCCTATAGCAATCAGCCCCAGCATTTT
TRBV5-5,many,TRBJ1-4,TRBD1,CASSPGTGGTNEKLFF,TGTGCCAGCAGCCCCGGGACAGGGGGAACTAATGAAAAACTGTTTTTT
TRBV5-1,NA,TRBJ1-6,NA,CASSLVTTGPSSYNSPLHF,TGCGCCAGCAGCTTGGTCACGACAGGTCCTAGCTCCTATAATTCACCCCTCCACTTT